This T cell receptor (beta chain) was observed in a study of cytomegalovirus exposure and HLA in healthy donors. Study-wide results and caveats: One cluster of highly shared sequence variants probably arose as a sequencing artifact. For most TCR beta V segments, an earlier analysis put the productive rate at about 87% or about 30% of the time. Testing in vitro showed a few CMV-associated chains specific for CMV antigens. Fewer N-insertions than the 666-donor mean were reportedly shown by an Asian-associated ancestry cluster in a later analysis.

The PCR employed 60 Vbeta primers together with 13 Jbeta primers. The data were produced by immunoSEQ multiplex PCR, yet TCRdb's version contains in-frame clones alone and is incomplete. The table has fewer than 200,000 clones, nearly 80% seen once. Details on this clone: Antigen unknown.

J gave up 7 bases and V 0 bases, and 9 bases lay outside the gene matches. Germline loops: CDR1 MGHRA, CDR2 YSYEKL. CDR3 size: 17 residues. The chain uses TRBV4-1 and TRBJ2-1; 10 nucleotides align to TRBD2. The sequence derives from a woman between 45 and 65 years old in good health and CMV-seropositive. The sample taken for sequencing was PBMCs. CDR3 bases: TGCGCCAGCAGCCAAGATCGAGAGCGGGGGGGTTCAAATGAGCAGTTCTTC. Amino acid sequence: CASSQDRERGGSNEQFF.